A single sample gave rise to the 16 T cell receptor beta chains below, sequenced in a study of blood T cell repertoires in COVID-19. The assay was immunoSEQ multiplex PCR, and TCRdb's table has in-frame clones only and misses some. The sample lists 130,000 to 150,000 clones, approximately 83% seen once, with around 10% in the top ten. The sequencing sample was made of PBMCs or T cells enriched from blood (not recorded which). All receptors derive from a man in his forties or fifties who had recovered from COVID-19.

This clone was seen only once. The chain links TRBV5-1 to TRBJ2-1; TRBD2 matches 13 bases. The J segment lost 9 bases and the V segment lost 4 bases, leaving 7 bases of the junction unmatched. The CDR3 contains 15 residues. Germline V gives CDR1 SGHRS, CDR2 YFSETQ. CDR3 DNA: TGCGCCAGCAGCAAAACTAGCGGGGGGGCCGGTGAGCAGTTCTTC. Its protein is CASSKTSGGAGEQFF.

The CDR3 reads CASSIGGAYEQYF. As DNA, the CDR3 is TGTGCCAGTAGTATCGGCGGTGCCTACGAGCAGTACTTC. V usage is TRBV19 and J usage is TRBJ2-7, with D hard to call. V lost 3 bases and J lost 2, with 8 bases in between. Germline-derived CDR1 and CDR2 are LNHDA and SQIVND (reference sequence). The CDR3 has 13 residues.

In DNA, the CDR3 is TGTGCCAGCCACGGGGGGAACACTGAAGCTTTCTTT. Translating it yields CASHGGNTEAFF. The J gene is TRBJ1-1, the V gene TRBV28; D might be TRBD1 (5 bases). Germline V gene data show CDR1 as MDHEN and CDR2 as SYDVKM. The CDR3 runs to 12 residues. The ends were cut back, 8 bases at V and 1 base at J, with 8 bases in the middle.

The chain uses TRBV19 and TRBJ1-5; 9 nucleotides align to TRBD1. This CDR3 contains 17 residues. Trimming removed 4 bases from V and 11 bases from J; junction bases left unmatched: 18. Per the germline V gene, CDR1 is LNHDA and CDR2 is SQIVND (reference sequence). Written as DNA, the CDR3 is TGTGCCAGTAGTAAATGGACAGGGGCCGGTGGAGGGTCAGCCCAGCATTTT. Its protein is CASSKWTGAGGGSAQHF.

The chain is built from TRBV6-4 and TRBJ2-3, with 7 nucleotides matching TRBD1. The ends lost 8 bases at V and 2 bases at J; junction bases unmatched: 25. Germline lookup yields CDR1 MRHNA and CDR2 SNTAGT. The CDR3 covers 20 residues. The CDR3 nucleotides are TGTGCCAGCCGATTCAGGGGACAGAGCGCTCAGCCTTCTCTCACAGATACGCAGTATTTT. Its translation: CASRFRGQSAQPSLTDTQYF.

The V and J genes are TRBV7-2 and TRBJ1-2; D remains ambiguous. The CDR3 totals 12 residues. Germline V CDR1 and CDR2: SGHTA, FQGNSA. V lost 8 bases to trimming and J lost 1 base, with 8 bases between them. CDR3 amino acids: CASGSGNYGYTF. CDR3 DNA: TGTGCCAGCGGCAGTGGTAACTATGGCTACACCTTC.

The gene calls are TRBV29-1 and TRBJ1-1, with a possible D match to TRBD1 (6 bases). V lost 5 bases to trimming and J lost 4 bases, with 17 bases between them. Germline V CDR1 and CDR2: SQVTM, ANQGSEA. The CDR3 contains 14 residues. This CDR3 reads CSVQIQGQFTEAFF. CDR3 nucleotides: TGCAGCGTTCAAATTCAGGGGCAGTTCACTGAAGCTTTCTTT.

The sample holds one count of this clone. The chain couples TRBV15 to TRBJ2-5; TRBD2 aligns across 7 bases. Germline V lookup: CDR1 LNHNV, CDR2 YYDKDF (reference sequence). The CDR3 is 21 amino acids. The V segment lost 0 bases and the J segment 5 bases; nucleotides outside the gene matches: 24. CDR3 protein: CATSRDELFVEASGEGETQYF. In nucleotides, the CDR3 is TGTGCCACCAGCAGAGATGAGTTGTTTGTTGAAGCCAGCGGGGAAGGGGAGACCCAGTACTTC.

The genes are TRBV5-1 and TRBJ2-3, with 7 bases identical to TRBD1. The CDR3 length is 15 residues. The junction had 2 bases not matched to a gene; V was cut back by 0 bases and J by 1 base. CDR1 SGHRS and CDR2 YFSETQ come from the germline V gene. The CDR3 region has the DNA TGCGCCAGCAGCTTGGGACAGGGAGGCACAGATACGCAGTATTTT. The encoded protein is CASSLGQGGTDTQYF.

The V gene is TRBV27, the J gene TRBJ1-6; 8 bases are a match to TRBD1. V lost 3 bases and J lost 6; bases outside the gene matches: 4. Per germline, CDR1 MNHEY and CDR2 SMNVEV (reference sequence). This CDR3 has 15 residues. CDR3 sequence: CASSFQGARNSPLHF. Written as DNA, the CDR3 is TGTGCCAGCAGTTTCCAGGGGGCGCGTAATTCACCCCTCCACTTT.

This clone has just one count. This chain joins TRBV5-1 and TRBJ1-1; 8 bases align to TRBD1. CDR1 SGHRS and CDR2 YFSETQ come from the germline V gene. The V and J ends lost 3 bases and 4 bases, in that order; junction bases with no gene match: 5. The CDR3 spans 14 residues. CDR3 coding DNA: TGCGCCAGCAGCTCGGGCACAGGGGGCACTGAAGCTTTCTTT. Its translation: CASSSGTGGTEAFF.

This sequence joins TRBV9 and TRBJ1-5; no firm D call. CDR1 SGDLS and CDR2 YYNGEE come from the germline V gene. The CDR3 is made up of 14 amino acids. The V end was cut by 0 bases, the J end by 7 bases, with 11 bases between. CDR3 in amino acids: CASSVGSALQPQHF. The DNA of the CDR3 is TGTGCCAGCAGCGTAGGCAGCGCACTCCAGCCCCAGCATTTT.

CDR3 in amino acids: CASSWNPGQINEKLFF. Here the CDR3 DNA reads TGTGCCAGCAGCTGGAACCCGGGACAGATTAATGAAAAACTGTTTTTT. This rearrangement joins TRBV7-2 to TRBJ1-4; TRBD1 matches 7 bases. V lost 4 bases to trimming and J lost 4 bases; unmatched junction nucleotides: 9. The germline V gene has CDR1 SGHTA and CDR2 FQGNSA. The CDR3 contains 16 residues.

The chain employs TRBV24-1 and TRBJ2-1; 13 bases align to TRBD2. V dropped 6 bases and J dropped 8; count of bases not matched to a gene: 9. The CDR3 loop spans 16 amino acids. The germline CDR1 and CDR2 sequences are KGHDR and SFDVKD. The CDR3 bases are TGTGCCACCAGTCGGGAAACTAGCGGGGGGGAAGATGAGCAGTTCTTC. It specifies CATSRETSGGEDEQFF.

The chain employs TRBV7-2 and TRBJ2-7; 12 nucleotides match TRBD2. V shed 5 bases and J 3 bases; nucleotides not matched to a gene: 2. Germline CDR1 reads SGHTA; CDR2 reads FQGNSA. The CDR3 spans 14 residues. This CDR3 is CASSQTSGGYEQYF. CDR3 nucleotides: TGTGCCAGCAGCCAGACTAGCGGGGGCTACGAGCAGTACTTC.

This sequence joins TRBV3-1 (or the pseudogene TRBV3-2) and TRBJ1-5; 7 positions match TRBD1. The CDR3 spans 15 residues. Germline V CDR1 and CDR2: LGHDT, YNNKEL (reference sequence). Trimming took 2 bases from V and 6 from J; bases not matched to a gene: 7. This CDR3 reads CASSQTGEGGQPQHF. CDR3 sequence (DNA): TGTGCCAGCAGCCAAACAGGGGAAGGGGGTCAGCCCCAGCATTTT.